The 5 T cell receptor beta chains below come from one sample, sequenced in a study of T cells in Graves' hyperthyroidism and ophthalmopathy (dated by TCRdb to the late 2010s). Receptor libraries were prepared by multiplex PCR. Instrument on record: Illumina HiSeq 2000. The TCR beta CDR3 regions were amplified from RNA transcripts. For the first round of RT-PCR on the TCR CDR3, the HTBI primer set was used together with the Qiagen OneStep RT-PCR kit. TCRdb trimmed public reads at Q25 via fastp, called clones via MiXCR and kept in-frame beta chains. Rows are unified per CDR3 protein, each entry keeping the most common DNA and genes. In this sample the table shows 600,000 or so distinct CDR3 sequences, approximately 15% of which occur a single time. Roughly 7.1% of the sample is taken by the ten largest. What was sequenced was blood. These receptors all stem from a woman between 18 and 30 years old with Graves' ophthalmopathy.

This clonotype was recorded many times. The chain combines TRBV2 with TRBJ2-7; the D call may be TRBD1 or TRBD2 (7 bases each). CDR1 and CDR2 (germline): SNHLY, FYNNEI. The CDR3 contains 14 residues. Deletions cut 8 bases from V and 4 bases from J, with 18 bases between. The CDR3 coding sequence is TGTGCCAGCGGGGGAGGGACAGCCGGTTACGAGCAGTACTTC. It codes for CASGGGTAGYEQYF. Full variable domain (remainder filled in from reference TRBV2 and TRBJ2-7): EPEVTQTPSHQVTQMGQEVILRCVPISNHLYFYWYRQILGQKVEFLVSFYNNEISEKSEIFDDQFSVERPDGSNFTLKIRSTKLEDSAMYFCASGGGTAGYEQYFGPGTRLTVT.

CDR3 bases: TGTGCCAGCAGTCCATATTGGGACAGGGGACATAGCGGGGGCACCGGGGAGCTGTTTTTT. It codes for CASSPYWDRGHSGGTGELFF. The rearrangement links TRBV28 to TRBJ2-2, with D maybe TRBD1 (10 bases). V was cut by 5 bases and J by 4 bases, with 29 bases left in between. The CDR3 spans 20 residues. Germline V gene sequence: CDR1 MDHEN, CDR2 SYDVKM.

The table lists this clonotype with many counts. The J gene is TRBJ2-3, the V gene TRBV30; TRBD2 might be the D (5 bases). Trimming cost V 3 bases and J 0 bases, with 10 bases left between them. In germline, CDR1 is GTSNPN, CDR2 SVGIG (reference sequence). The CDR3 has 14 amino acids. CDR3 sequence: CAWRARGSTDTQYF. The CDR3 region has the DNA TGTGCCTGGAGAGCCCGCGGGAGCACAGATACGCAGTATTTT.

V gene TRBV5-1 combines with J gene TRBJ2-3, with D perhaps TRBD2 (7 bases). V dropped 0 bases and J dropped 5 bases, with 13 bases sitting between them. The CDR3 covers 15 residues. The germline V gene has CDR1 SGHRS and CDR2 YFSETQ. DNA of the CDR3: TGCGCCAGCAGCTTGGGGGGGCGGGAGATAGATACGCAGTATTTT. Protein: CASSLGGREIDTQYF.

Comment on this clonotype: A read error may explain this, as a much larger clone is one base away. This chain connects TRBV12-3 or TRBV12-4 to TRBJ1-1; no clear D. Between the trimmed V and J ends, which lost 4 bases and 10 bases, there was a span of 10 bases. The length of the CDR3 is 11 residues. DNA of the CDR3: TGTGCCAGCAGTTCGAACGATCGAGCTTTCTTT. Protein: CASSSNDRAFF.